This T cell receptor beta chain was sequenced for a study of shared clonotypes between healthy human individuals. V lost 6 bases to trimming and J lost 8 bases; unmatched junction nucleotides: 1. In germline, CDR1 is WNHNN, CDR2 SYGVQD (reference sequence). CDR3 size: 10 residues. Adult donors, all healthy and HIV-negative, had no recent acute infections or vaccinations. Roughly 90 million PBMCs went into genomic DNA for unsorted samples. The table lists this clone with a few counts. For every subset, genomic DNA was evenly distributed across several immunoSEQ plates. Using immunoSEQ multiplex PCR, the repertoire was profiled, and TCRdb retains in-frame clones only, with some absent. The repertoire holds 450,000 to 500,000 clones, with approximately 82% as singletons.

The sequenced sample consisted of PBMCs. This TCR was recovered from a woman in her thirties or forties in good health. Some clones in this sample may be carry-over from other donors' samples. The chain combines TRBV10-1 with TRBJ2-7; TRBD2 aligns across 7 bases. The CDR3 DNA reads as TGCGCCAGCAGGGGGACTAAGCAGTACTTC. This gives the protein CASRGTKQYF.